Listed below are T cell receptor beta chains from one sample, sequenced in a study of blood T cell repertoires in COVID-19. Assay: immunoSEQ multiplex PCR; the TCRdb copy retains only in-frame clones and omits some. The table includes about 200,000 clones, 84% detected once. The sample consisted of PBMCs or T cells enriched from blood (not recorded which). Receptors were obtained from a woman under 40 who had been exposed to COVID-19. Both conserved end residues are part of each CDR3. The order of the fields is J gene, V gene, clone size, D gene, CDR3 protein, CDR3 DNA. The D gene is left open where the match is weak. Size tells how often a clone was seen (once, few, many) or the class of an expanded clone, and some rows leave it out.

J: TRBJ2-3; V: TRBV25-1; size: NA; D: TRBD2; CDR3: CASSEYFSGVPYF; DNA: TGTGCCAGCAGTGAATATTTCAGCGGGGTTCCGTATTTT
J: TRBJ2-3; V: TRBV10-3; size: NA; D: NA; CDR3: CAISEPETDTQYF; DNA: TGTGCCATCAGTGAGCCGGAGACAGATACGCAGTATTTT
J: TRBJ1-6; V: TRBV25-1; size: NA; D: TRBD1; CDR3: CASSARTGMSSYNSPLHF; DNA: TGTGCCAGCAGCGCCAGGACAGGGATGAGCTCCTATAATTCACCCCTCCACTTT
J: TRBJ2-2; V: TRBV28; size: NA; D: TRBD2; CDR3: CASSLFSLAGGPDGELFF; DNA: TGTGCCAGCAGTTTATTTTCCCTAGCGGGGGGGCCGGACGGGGAGCTGTTTTTT
J: TRBJ2-4; V: TRBV4-2; size: NA; D: NA; CDR3: CASSQEIGDSRIQYF; DNA: TGTGCCAGCAGCCAAGAGATCGGAGACTCGAGAATTCAGTACTTC
J: TRBJ1-5; V: TRBV10-3; size: NA; D: NA; CDR3: CAISGGQESNQPQHF; DNA: TGTGCCATCAGTGGGGGCCAGGAGAGCAATCAGCCCCAGCATTTT
J: TRBJ2-3; V: TRBV5-1; size: NA; D: NA; CDR3: CASSALTGYGTDTQYF; DNA: TGCGCCAGCAGCGCCTTGACAGGATATGGCACAGATACGCAGTATTTT
J: TRBJ2-5; V: TRBV14; size: NA; D: NA; CDR3: CASSQRGREVRLIQETQYF; DNA: TGTGCCAGCAGCCAACGAGGACGGGAAGTTAGGTTAATCCAGGAGACCCAGTACTTC
J: TRBJ1-1; V: TRBV4-2; size: NA; D: NA; CDR3: CASSQEGGEAFF; DNA: TGTGCCAGCAGCCAAGAAGGGGGTGAAGCTTTCTTT
J: TRBJ1-5; V: TRBV20-1; size: NA; D: NA; CDR3: CSASEQGRPNQPQHF; DNA: TGCAGTGCTAGTGAGCAGGGGAGACCGAATCAGCCCCAGCATTTT
J: TRBJ1-5; V: TRBV5-1; size: NA; D: TRBD1; CDR3: CASSQTGGNQPQHF; DNA: TGCGCCAGCAGTCAGACAGGGGGGAATCAGCCCCAGCATTTT
J: TRBJ2-1; V: TRBV11-2; size: NA; D: NA; CDR3: CASSLVELLFF; DNA: TGTGCCAGCAGCTTAGTGGAGTTGCTGTTCTTC
J: TRBJ1-1; V: TRBV6-2/TRBV6-3; size: NA; D: NA; CDR3: CASSGRGSEAFF; DNA: TGTGCCAGCAGTGGGAGGGGGAGTGAAGCTTTCTTT
J: TRBJ1-1; V: TRBV7-2; size: NA; D: NA; CDR3: CASSASRGHTEAFF; DNA: TGTGCCAGCAGCGCAAGTAGGGGCCACACTGAAGCTTTCTTT
J: TRBJ2-1; V: TRBV5-4; size: NA; D: TRBD1; CDR3: CASSLDRVGNEQFF; DNA: TGTGCCAGCAGCCTCGACAGGGTGGGCAATGAGCAGTTCTTC
J: TRBJ1-3; V: TRBV12-3/TRBV12-4; size: NA; D: NA; CDR3: CAGRWAYGNTIYF; DNA: TGTGCCGGGCGTTGGGCTTATGGAAACACCATATATTTT
J: TRBJ1-4; V: TRBV6-5; size: NA; D: NA; CDR3: CASSPTGYSGKLFF; DNA: TGTGCCAGCAGTCCAACGGGGTACAGTGGAAAACTGTTTTTT
J: TRBJ2-7; V: TRBV25-1; size: NA; D: NA; CDR3: CASSQTGNEQYF; DNA: TGTGCCAGCAGCCAAACAGGGAACGAGCAGTACTTC
J: TRBJ1-6; V: TRBV27; size: NA; D: NA; CDR3: CASSPPPGSPLHF; DNA: TGTGCCAGCAGTCCTCCCCCAGGTTCACCCCTCCACTTT
J: TRBJ2-3; V: TRBV7-3; size: NA; D: TRBD2; CDR3: CASSQLGSGGHGDTQYF; DNA: TGTGCCAGCAGCCAATTAGGGTCGGGGGGGCACGGAGATACGCAGTATTTT
J: TRBJ2-5; V: TRBV5-6; size: NA; D: NA; CDR3: CASSFELGGAQYF; DNA: TGTGCCAGCAGCTTTGAATTAGGGGGGGCCCAGTACTTC
J: TRBJ2-5; V: TRBV29-1; size: NA; D: TRBD1; CDR3: CSVVDRGRETQYF; DNA: TGCAGCGTTGTGGACAGGGGGCGGGAGACCCAGTACTTC
J: TRBJ1-1; V: TRBV9; size: few; D: TRBD1; CDR3: CASSAYPGTGSGGTEAFF; DNA: TGTGCCAGCAGCGCATACCCGGGGACAGGGTCGGGGGGCACTGAAGCTTTCTTT
J: TRBJ2-3; V: TRBV18; size: NA; D: NA; CDR3: CASSYAGSTDTQYF; DNA: TGTGCCAGCTCATACGCGGGTTCCACAGATACGCAGTATTTT
J: TRBJ2-3; V: TRBV10-1; size: NA; D: TRBD1; CDR3: CASRSGQGGDTQYF; DNA: TGCGCCAGCAGATCGGGACAGGGCGGAGATACGCAGTATTTT
J: TRBJ1-4; V: TRBV12-5; size: NA; D: TRBD1; CDR3: CASGPDRAGKLFF; DNA: TGTGCTAGTGGTCCTGACAGGGCGGGAAAACTGTTTTTT
J: TRBJ2-5; V: TRBV9; size: NA; D: TRBD2; CDR3: CASTPTSGPLTQYF; DNA: TGTGCCAGCACCCCCACTAGCGGACCATTGACCCAGTACTTC
J: TRBJ2-5; V: TRBV9; size: NA; D: NA; CDR3: CASSARRSQETQYF; DNA: TGTGCCAGCAGCGCCCGCAGGTCCCAAGAGACCCAGTACTTC
J: TRBJ1-1; V: TRBV11-2; size: NA; D: TRBD1; CDR3: CASSPDRGLVEAFF; DNA: TGTGCCAGCAGCCCGGACAGGGGGCTAGTTGAAGCTTTCTTT
J: TRBJ1-4; V: TRBV15; size: NA; D: TRBD1; CDR3: CATSKSTGNEKLFF; DNA: TGTGCCACCAGCAAATCGACAGGGAATGAAAAACTGTTTTTT
J: TRBJ1-2; V: TRBV5-1; size: NA; D: NA; CDR3: CASSLDRGWNGYTF; DNA: TGCGCCAGCAGCTTGGACCGGGGGTGGAATGGCTACACCTTC
J: TRBJ2-7; V: TRBV7-6; size: NA; D: TRBD2; CDR3: CASSLGSGATYEQYF; DNA: TGTGCCAGCAGCTTAGGTAGCGGGGCGACCTACGAGCAGTACTTC
J: TRBJ2-1; V: TRBV6-5; size: NA; D: NA; CDR3: CASRTTSSDEQFF; DNA: TGTGCCAGCAGGACGACTAGTTCGGATGAGCAGTTCTTC
J: TRBJ2-3; V: TRBV7-2; size: NA; D: NA; CDR3: CASRLPDRTDTQYF; DNA: TGTGCCAGCAGACTTCCGGACAGAACAGATACGCAGTATTTT
J: TRBJ1-6; V: TRBV3-1/TRBV3-2; size: NA; D: NA; CDR3: CASRAGDGNSPLHF; DNA: TGTGCCAGCAGGGCCGGGGATGGGAATTCACCCCTCCACTTT
J: TRBJ1-1; V: TRBV7-6; size: NA; D: TRBD1; CDR3: CASSPEGQAIAEAFF; DNA: TGTGCCAGCAGCCCTGAGGGACAGGCGATAGCTGAAGCTTTCTTT
J: TRBJ1-1; V: TRBV7-2; size: NA; D: NA; CDR3: CASSLSGLMNTEAFF; DNA: TGTGCCAGCAGCTTATCAGGCCTCATGAACACTGAAGCTTTCTTT
J: TRBJ2-5; V: TRBV3-1/TRBV3-2; size: NA; D: TRBD2; CDR3: CASSQELGAGGSQETQYF; DNA: TGTGCCAGCAGCCAGGAACTGGGAGCGGGGGGATCCCAAGAGACCCAGTACTTC
J: TRBJ2-1; V: TRBV10-2; size: NA; D: NA; CDR3: CASWSLDRDNEQFF; DNA: TGCGCCAGCTGGAGCCTAGATCGGGACAATGAGCAGTTCTTC
J: TRBJ1-2; V: TRBV6-5; size: NA; D: NA; CDR3: CASSYMAAGEVEGYTF; DNA: TGTGCCAGCAGTTACATGGCCGCAGGGGAAGTCGAAGGCTACACCTTC
J: TRBJ1-1; V: TRBV19; size: NA; D: TRBD1; CDR3: CASSIGDREDTEAFF; DNA: TGTGCCAGTAGTATTGGGGACAGGGAGGATACTGAAGCTTTCTTT
J: TRBJ2-7; V: TRBV6-2/TRBV6-3; size: NA; D: TRBD1; CDR3: CASSSQITGGSPYEQYF; DNA: TGTGCCAGCAGTTCGCAAATCACAGGGGGCAGCCCCTACGAGCAGTACTTC
J: TRBJ2-5; V: TRBV7-9; size: once; D: NA; CDR3: CASSLDVQEETQYF; DNA: TGTGCCAGCAGCTTAGATGTTCAGGAAGAGACCCAGTACTTC
J: TRBJ1-2; V: TRBV19; size: once; D: TRBD1; CDR3: CASSIALQGIYGYTF; DNA: TGTGCCAGTAGTATCGCCCTACAGGGGATCTATGGCTACACCTTC
J: TRBJ2-7; V: TRBV5-1; size: NA; D: TRBD1; CDR3: CASSGDRFYEQYF; DNA: TGCGCCAGCAGCGGGGACAGATTCTACGAGCAGTACTTC
J: TRBJ2-4; V: TRBV5-1; size: NA; D: NA; CDR3: CASSSGSLAKNIQYF; DNA: TGCGCCAGCAGCTCGGGTTCTTTAGCCAAAAACATTCAGTACTTC
J: TRBJ1-5; V: TRBV3-1/TRBV3-2; size: NA; D: NA; CDR3: CASSQGRAGNQPQHF; DNA: TGTGCCAGCAGCCAAGGACGAGCGGGGAATCAGCCCCAGCATTTT
J: TRBJ2-1; V: TRBV6-1; size: NA; D: TRBD1; CDR3: CASSEAGTGEFF; DNA: TGTGCCAGCAGTGAAGCCGGGACAGGGGAGTTCTTC
J: TRBJ1-1; V: TRBV5-4; size: NA; D: TRBD1; CDR3: CASSLAGQGAGEAFF; DNA: TGTGCCAGCAGCTTGGCCGGACAGGGGGCTGGTGAAGCTTTCTTT
J: TRBJ2-3; V: TRBV5-1; size: NA; D: NA; CDR3: CASSSTLKGGQSATDTQYF; DNA: TGCGCCAGCAGCAGCACCCTCAAGGGGGGGCAATCGGCCACAGATACGCAGTATTTT
J: TRBJ1-1; V: TRBV5-8; size: few; D: NA; CDR3: CASSLAGSVTEAFF; DNA: TGTGCCAGCAGCTTGGCCGGGTCGGTCACTGAAGCTTTCTTT
J: TRBJ1-2; V: TRBV19; size: NA; D: NA; CDR3: CASSISFNYGYTF; DNA: TGTGCCAGTAGTATTAGTTTCAACTATGGCTACACCTTC
J: TRBJ1-6; V: TRBV6-5; size: NA; D: TRBD1; CDR3: CASSNRGSPLHF; DNA: TGTGCCAGCAGCAACAGGGGTTCACCCCTCCACTTT
J: TRBJ1-3; V: TRBV15; size: NA; D: NA; CDR3: CATSRLGNTIYF; DNA: TGTGCCACCAGCAGACTCGGAAACACCATATATTTT